This TCR beta chain was recovered during a study of cytomegalovirus exposure and HLA in healthy donors. The CDR3 is made up of 16 amino acids. Germline values: CDR1 SGHRS, CDR2 YFSETQ. The ends lost 4 bases at V and 0 bases at J; junction bases unmatched: 5. Whole-study findings and limits: Later genetic work tied a missense DCLRE1C variant to beta-chain V and J trimming. It was only CMV serostatus that was available as immune exposure information. TCR sequences were mostly rare, though some public TCRs occurred in many donors.

Primers: 60 Vbeta forward and 13 Jbeta reverse. Produced via immunoSEQ multiplex PCR; TCRdb's table is partial and in-frame only. In the table there are a few hundred thousand clones, over 60% of which are singletons. Comment on this clone: Its antigen is as yet unknown.

Sample: PBMCs. This receptor was taken from a man between 18 and 29 years old in good health and CMV-seronegative. This chain uses TRBV5-1 with TRBJ1-3, with 9 positions matching TRBD1. In nucleotides, the CDR3 is TGCGCCAGCAGCGTTCCGGGACAGGGCTCTGGAAACACCATATATTTT. Amino acid sequence: CASSVPGQGSGNTIYF.